This T cell receptor (beta chain) was found in a study of blood T cell repertoires in COVID-19. Overall study: The United States, Italy and Spain provided the acute and convalescent COVID-19 samples. PBMCs, B-cell-depleted T cells, or T cells provided the cDNA or gDNA that made up the material.

Original methodology: Estimation of nucleated cell counts was performed using reference gene primer amplification. Repertoires were generated with immunoSEQ multiplex PCR, while TCRdb's copy carries only in-frame clones and drops some. Clonal size and the V and J genes are those of that table, whereas D and trimming came from the DNA. Here the sample spans over 120,000 clones, 80% being singletons. The CDR3 runs to 13 residues. CDR1 and CDR2 (germline): SGHTA, FQGNSA. V was pared by 5 bases and J by 8 bases, with 6 bases of the junction left unmatched. This receptor was taken from a man between 70 and 80 years old who had recovered from COVID-19. Material: peripheral blood. The chain links TRBV7-2 to TRBJ2-1; 7 nucleotides agree with TRBD1. CDR3 in amino acids: CASSVGTADEQFF. CDR3 nucleotides: TGTGCCAGCAGCGTAGGGACAGCCGATGAGCAGTTCTTC.